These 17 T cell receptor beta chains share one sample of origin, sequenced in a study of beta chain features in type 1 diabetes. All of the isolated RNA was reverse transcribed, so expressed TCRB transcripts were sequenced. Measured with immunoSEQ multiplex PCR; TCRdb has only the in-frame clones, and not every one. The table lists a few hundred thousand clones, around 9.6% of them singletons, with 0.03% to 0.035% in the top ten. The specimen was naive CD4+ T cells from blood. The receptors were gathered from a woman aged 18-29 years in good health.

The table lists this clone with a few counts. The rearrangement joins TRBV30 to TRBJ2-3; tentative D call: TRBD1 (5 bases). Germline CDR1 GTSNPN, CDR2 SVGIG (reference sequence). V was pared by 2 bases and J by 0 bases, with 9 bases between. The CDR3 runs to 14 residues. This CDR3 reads CAWSKQASTDTQYF. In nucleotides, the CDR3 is TGTGCCTGGAGTAAACAGGCAAGCACAGATACGCAGTATTTT.

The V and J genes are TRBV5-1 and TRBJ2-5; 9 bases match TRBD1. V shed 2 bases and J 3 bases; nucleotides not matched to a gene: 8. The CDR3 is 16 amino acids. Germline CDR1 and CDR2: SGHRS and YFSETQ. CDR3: CASSFGRTGEKETQYF. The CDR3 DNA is TGCGCCAGCAGCTTCGGACGGACAGGGGAAAAAGAGACCCAGTACTTC. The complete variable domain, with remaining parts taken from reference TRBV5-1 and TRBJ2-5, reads KAGVTQTPRYLIKTRGQQVTLSCSPISGHRSVSWYQQTPGQGLQFLFEYFSETQRNKGNFPGRFSGRQFSNSRSEMNVSTLELGDSALYLCASSFGRTGEKETQYFGPGTRLLVL.

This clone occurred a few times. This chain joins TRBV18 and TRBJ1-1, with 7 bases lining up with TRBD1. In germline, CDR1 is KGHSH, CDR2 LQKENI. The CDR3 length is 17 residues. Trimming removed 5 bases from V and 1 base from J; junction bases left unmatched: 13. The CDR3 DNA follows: TGTGCCAGCTCATCAATACCGACGGGACAGACGAACACTGAAGCTTTCTTT. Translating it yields CASSSIPTGQTNTEAFF.

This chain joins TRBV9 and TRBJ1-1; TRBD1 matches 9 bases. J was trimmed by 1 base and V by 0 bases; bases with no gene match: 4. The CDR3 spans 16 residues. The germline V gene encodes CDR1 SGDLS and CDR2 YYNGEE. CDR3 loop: CASSVGGGQGNTEAFF. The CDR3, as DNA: TGTGCCAGCAGCGTAGGAGGGGGACAGGGGAACACTGAAGCTTTCTTT.

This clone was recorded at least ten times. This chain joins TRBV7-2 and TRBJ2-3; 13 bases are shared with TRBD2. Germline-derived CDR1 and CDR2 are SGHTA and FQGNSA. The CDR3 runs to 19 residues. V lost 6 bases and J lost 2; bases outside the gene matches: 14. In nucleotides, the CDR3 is TGTGCCAGCAGGGCCACCGTACTAGCGGGAGGGCCGCCCACAGATACGCAGTATTTT. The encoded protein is CASRATVLAGGPPTDTQYF.

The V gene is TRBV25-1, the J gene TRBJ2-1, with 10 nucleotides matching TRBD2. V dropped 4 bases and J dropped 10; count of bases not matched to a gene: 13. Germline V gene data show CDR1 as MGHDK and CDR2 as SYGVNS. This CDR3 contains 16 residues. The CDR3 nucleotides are TGTGCCAGCAGTGGTTTAGCGGGAGGTGGGAGGGACGAGCAGTTCTTC. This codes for CASSGLAGGGRDEQFF.

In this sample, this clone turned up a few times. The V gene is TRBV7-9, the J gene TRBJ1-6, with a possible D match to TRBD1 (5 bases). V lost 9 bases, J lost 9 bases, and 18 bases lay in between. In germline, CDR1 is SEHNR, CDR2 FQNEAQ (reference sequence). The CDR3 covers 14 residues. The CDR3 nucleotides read TGTGCCAGTAGCCCTGTGGAGGGGAGTTCACCCCTCCACTTT. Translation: CASSPVEGSSPLHF.

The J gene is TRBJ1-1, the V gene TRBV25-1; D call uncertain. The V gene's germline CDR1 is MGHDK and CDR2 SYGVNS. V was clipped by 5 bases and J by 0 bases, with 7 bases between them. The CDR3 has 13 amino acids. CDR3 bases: TGTGCCAGCAGTCTAGAACTGAACACTGAAGCTTTCTTT. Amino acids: CASSLELNTEAFF.

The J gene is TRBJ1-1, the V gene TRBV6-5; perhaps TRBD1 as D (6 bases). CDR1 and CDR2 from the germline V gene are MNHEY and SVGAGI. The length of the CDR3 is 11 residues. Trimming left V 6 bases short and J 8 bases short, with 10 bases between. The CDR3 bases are TGTGCCAGCAGCCAAGACAGGGAAGCTTTCTTT. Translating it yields CASSQDREAFF.

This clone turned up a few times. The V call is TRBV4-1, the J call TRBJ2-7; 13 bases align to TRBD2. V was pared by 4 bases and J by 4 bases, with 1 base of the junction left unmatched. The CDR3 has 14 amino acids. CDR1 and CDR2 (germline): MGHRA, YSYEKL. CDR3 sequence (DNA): TGCGCCAGCAGCCTGACTAGCGGGAGGTACGAGCAGTACTTC. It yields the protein CASSLTSGRYEQYF.

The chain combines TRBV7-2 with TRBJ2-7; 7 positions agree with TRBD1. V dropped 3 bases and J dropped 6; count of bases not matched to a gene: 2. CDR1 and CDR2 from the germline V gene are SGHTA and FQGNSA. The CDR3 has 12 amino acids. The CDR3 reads CASSFDRAEQYF. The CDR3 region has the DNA TGTGCCAGCAGCTTCGACAGGGCCGAGCAGTACTTC.

This CDR3 reads CASSLTPQNTEAFF. The CDR3 bases are TGCGCCAGCAGCTTGACTCCGCAGAACACTGAAGCTTTCTTT. The chain is built from TRBV5-1 and TRBJ1-1; D is unclear. V lost 1 base, J lost 1 base, and 8 bases lay in between. Germline CDR1 and CDR2: SGHRS and YFSETQ. The length of the CDR3 is 14 residues.

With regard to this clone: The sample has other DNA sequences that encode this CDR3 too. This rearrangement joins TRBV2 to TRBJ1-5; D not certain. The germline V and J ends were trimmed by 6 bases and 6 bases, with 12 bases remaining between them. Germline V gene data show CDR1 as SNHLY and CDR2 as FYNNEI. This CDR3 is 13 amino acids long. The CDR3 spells CASSERGGQPQHF. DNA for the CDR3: TGTGCCAGCAGCGAACGGGGTGGTCAGCCCCAGCATTTT.

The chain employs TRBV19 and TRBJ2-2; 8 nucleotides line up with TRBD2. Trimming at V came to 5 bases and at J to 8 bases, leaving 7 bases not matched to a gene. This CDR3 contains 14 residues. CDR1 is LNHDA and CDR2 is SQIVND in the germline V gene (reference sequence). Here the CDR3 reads CASSQLAEWGELFF. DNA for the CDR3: TGTGCCAGTAGTCAACTAGCGGAATGGGGGGAGCTGTTTTTT.

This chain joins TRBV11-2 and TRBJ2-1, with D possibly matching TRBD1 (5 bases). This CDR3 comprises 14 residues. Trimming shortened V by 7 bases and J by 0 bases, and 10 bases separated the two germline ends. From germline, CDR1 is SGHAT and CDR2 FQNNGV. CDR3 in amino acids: CASTAQGSYNEQFF. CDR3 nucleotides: TGTGCCAGCACCGCCCAGGGCTCCTACAATGAGCAGTTCTTC. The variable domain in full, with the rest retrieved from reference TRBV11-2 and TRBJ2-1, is EAGVAQSPRYKIIEKRQSVAFWCNPISGHATLYWYQQILGQGPKLLIQFQNNGVVDDSQLPKDRFSAERLKGVDSTLKIQPAKLEDSAVYLCASTAQGSYNEQFFGPGTRLTVL.

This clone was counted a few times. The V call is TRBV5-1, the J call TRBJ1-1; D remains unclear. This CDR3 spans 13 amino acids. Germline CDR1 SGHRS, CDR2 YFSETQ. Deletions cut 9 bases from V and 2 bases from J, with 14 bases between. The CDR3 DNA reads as TGCGCCACCAAAGGAGACGGTAACACTGAAGCTTTCTTT. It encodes CATKGDGNTEAFF.

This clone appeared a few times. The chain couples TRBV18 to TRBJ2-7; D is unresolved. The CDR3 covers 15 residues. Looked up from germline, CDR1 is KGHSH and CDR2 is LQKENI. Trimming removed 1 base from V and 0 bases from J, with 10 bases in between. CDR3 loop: CASSPLPGSSYEQYF. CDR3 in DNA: TGTGCCAGCTCACCACTTCCGGGTAGCTCCTACGAGCAGTACTTC.